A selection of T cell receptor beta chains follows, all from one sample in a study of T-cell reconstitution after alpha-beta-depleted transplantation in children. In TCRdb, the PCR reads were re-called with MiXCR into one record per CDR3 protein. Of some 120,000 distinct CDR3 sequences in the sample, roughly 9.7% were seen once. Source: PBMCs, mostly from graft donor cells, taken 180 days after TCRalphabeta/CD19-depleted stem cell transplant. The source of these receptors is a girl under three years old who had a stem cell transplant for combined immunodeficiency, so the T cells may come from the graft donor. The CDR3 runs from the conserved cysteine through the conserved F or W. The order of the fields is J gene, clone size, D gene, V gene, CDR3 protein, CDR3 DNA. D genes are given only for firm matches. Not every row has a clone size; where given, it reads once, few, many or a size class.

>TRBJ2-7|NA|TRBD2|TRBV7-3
CASSLKGLAGGRLYEQYF
TGTGCCAGCAGCTTAAAGGGACTAGCGGGAGGGAGACTTTACGAGCAGTACTTC
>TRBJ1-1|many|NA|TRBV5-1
CASSLGAENTEAFF
TGCGCCAGCAGCTTGGGGGCAGAGAACACTGAAGCTTTCTTT
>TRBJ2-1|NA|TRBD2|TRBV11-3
CASSSGLAGTQEQFF
TGTGCCAGCAGCTCGGGACTAGCGGGGACCCAAGAGCAGTTCTTC
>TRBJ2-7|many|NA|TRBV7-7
CASSLAGNHEQYF
TGTGCTAGCAGCTTGGCAGGGAACCACGAGCAGTACTTC
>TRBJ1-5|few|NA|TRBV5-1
CASSLAGGALQPQHF
TGCGCCAGCAGCTTAGCGGGGGGCGCGTTGCAGCCCCAGCATTTT
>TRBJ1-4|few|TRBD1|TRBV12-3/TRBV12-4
CASRQGFNEKLFF
TGTGCCAGTCGACAGGGCTTTAATGAAAAACTGTTTTTT
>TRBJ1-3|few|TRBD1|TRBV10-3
CAISDNRGTGNTIYF
TGTGCCATCAGCGACAACAGGGGAACTGGAAACACCATATATTTT
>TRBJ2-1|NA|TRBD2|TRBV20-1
CSARGLAGYNEQFF
TGCAGTGCTAGGGGACTAGCGGGATACAATGAGCAGTTCTTC
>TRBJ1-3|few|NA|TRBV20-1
CSAWEHGNTIYF
TGCAGTGCTTGGGAACATGGAAACACCATATATTTT
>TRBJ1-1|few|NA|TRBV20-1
CSARVTGSDTEAFF
TGCAGTGCTAGAGTGACAGGATCCGACACTGAAGCTTTCTTT
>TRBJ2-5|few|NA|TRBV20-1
CSASRAEETQYF
TGCAGTGCTAGTAGGGCCGAAGAGACCCAGTACTTC
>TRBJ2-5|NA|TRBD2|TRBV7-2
CASSGGGTSGSWETQYF
TGTGCCAGCAGCGGGGGGGGGACTAGCGGGAGTTGGGAGACCCAGTACTTC
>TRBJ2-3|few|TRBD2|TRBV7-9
CASSFSGSGTDTQYF
TGTGCCAGCAGCTTTAGCGGGAGTGGCACAGATACGCAGTATTTT
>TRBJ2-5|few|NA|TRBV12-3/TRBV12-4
CASSLAGAQETQYF
TGTGCCAGCAGTTTAGCAGGGGCCCAAGAGACCCAGTACTTC
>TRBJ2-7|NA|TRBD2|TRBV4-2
CASSRGGAGYEQYF
TGTGCCAGCAGCCGCGGGGGGGCCGGCTACGAGCAGTACTTC
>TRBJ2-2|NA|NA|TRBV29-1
CSVLRGLGELFF
TGCAGCGTTTTAAGAGGGCTCGGGGAGCTGTTTTTT
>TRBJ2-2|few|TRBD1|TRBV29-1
CSGQGARTGELFF
TGCAGCGGACAGGGGGCTAGGACCGGGGAGCTGTTTTTT
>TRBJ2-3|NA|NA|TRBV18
CASSPWGLTDTQYF
TGTGCCAGCTCACCGTGGGGCCTCACAGATACGCAGTATTTT
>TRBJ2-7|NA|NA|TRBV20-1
CSARQSSYEQYF
TGCAGTGCTCGACAGAGCTCCTACGAGCAGTACTTC
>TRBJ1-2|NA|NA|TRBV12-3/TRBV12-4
CASSWGSPEGYTF
TGTGCCAGCAGTTGGGGGTCTCCGGAGGGCTACACCTTC
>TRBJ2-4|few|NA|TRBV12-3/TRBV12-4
CASSFQALAKNIQYF
TGTGCCAGCAGTTTTCAGGCTTTAGCCAAAAACATTCAGTACTTC
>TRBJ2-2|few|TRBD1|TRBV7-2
CASSYDRGWTGELFF
TGTGCCAGCAGCTATGACAGGGGATGGACCGGGGAGCTGTTTTTT